This T cell receptor beta chain was found in a study of T cells after yellow fever vaccination. General study findings and limits: CD4 and CD8 compartments shared a small share of clonotypes. Contaminating bulk clonotypes could be abundant in FACS-sorted repertoires.

TCR cDNA, made by 5'RACE template switching, carried an added universal primer site and UMIs. TCRdb reanalysed the 5' RACE reads using MiXCR and keeps one entry per CDR3 protein. Of 300,000 to 400,000 distinct CDR3 sequences listed, roughly 8.7% are singletons. This clonotype was counted only a few times. Its antigen is not identified. This CDR3 is built from 14 residues. CDR1 and CDR2 (germline): MNHNS, SASEGT. V was cut by 9 bases and J by 3 bases, with 17 bases left in between. This chain uses TRBV6-1 with TRBJ1-2, with D possibly TRBD1 on 6 matching bases. This specimen consisted of PBMCs, obtained on the day of the first yellow fever vaccination. The TCR was taken from a man younger than 30 who received the YFV17D yellow fever vaccine. The CDR3 loop is CARGESTGDYGYTF. In DNA form, the CDR3 reads TGTGCCAGGGGTGAGTCGACAGGCGACTATGGCTACACCTTC.